The clone carrying this T cell receptor beta chain was observed many times. This entry comes from a study of T cells in Graves' hyperthyroidism and ophthalmopathy. Germline lookup yields CDR1 SGHTA and CDR2 FQGTGA. This CDR3 has 15 amino acids. Trimming cost V 2 bases and J 3 bases, with 12 bases left between them. Amplification targeted TCR beta CDR3 regions from RNA transcripts. The HTBI set primed first-round TCR CDR3 RT-PCR. MiXCR was run by TCRdb on the multiplex PCR reads, yielding one entry per CDR3 protein. The table shows some 270,000 distinct CDR3 sequences, with less than 15% occurring only once.

Sequenced sample: blood. The sequence came from a woman aged 30 to 39 with Graves' hyperthyroidism that later progressed to Graves' ophthalmopathy. The chain joins TRBV7-3 to TRBJ2-3; possibly TRBD1 or TRBD2 for D (5 bases each). This CDR3 reads CASSLDGGRTDTQYF. CDR3 nucleotide sequence: TGTGCCAGCAGCTTAGATGGGGGAAGGACAGATACGCAGTATTTT. The full variable domain, rest sourced from reference TRBV7-3 and TRBJ2-3, is GAGVSQTPSNKVTEKGKYVELRCDPISGHTALYWYRQSLGQGPEFLIYFQGTGAADDSGLPNDRFFAVRPEGSVSTLKIQRTERGDSAVYLCASSLDGGRTDTQYFGPGTRLTVL.